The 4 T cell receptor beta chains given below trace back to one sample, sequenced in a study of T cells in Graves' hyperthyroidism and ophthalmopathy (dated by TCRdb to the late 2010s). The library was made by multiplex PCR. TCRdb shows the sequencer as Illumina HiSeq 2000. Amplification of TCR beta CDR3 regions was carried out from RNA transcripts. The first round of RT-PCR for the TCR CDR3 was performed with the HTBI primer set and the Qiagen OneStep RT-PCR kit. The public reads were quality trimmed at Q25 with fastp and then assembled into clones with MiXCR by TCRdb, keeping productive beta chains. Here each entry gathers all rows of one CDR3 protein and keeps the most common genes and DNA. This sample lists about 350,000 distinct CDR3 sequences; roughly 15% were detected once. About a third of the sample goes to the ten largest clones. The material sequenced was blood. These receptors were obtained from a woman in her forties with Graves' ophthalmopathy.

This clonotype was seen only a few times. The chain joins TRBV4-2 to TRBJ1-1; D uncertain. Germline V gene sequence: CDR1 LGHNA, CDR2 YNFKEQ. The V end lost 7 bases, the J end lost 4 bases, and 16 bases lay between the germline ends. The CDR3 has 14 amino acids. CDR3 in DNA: TGTGCCAGCACCACAGTGGGGTCTCGCACTGAAGCTTTCTTT. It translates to CASTTVGSRTEAFF.

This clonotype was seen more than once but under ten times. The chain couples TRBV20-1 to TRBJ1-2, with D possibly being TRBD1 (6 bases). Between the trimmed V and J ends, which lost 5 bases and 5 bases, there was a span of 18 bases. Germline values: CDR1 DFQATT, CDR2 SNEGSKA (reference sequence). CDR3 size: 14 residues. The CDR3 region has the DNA TGCAGTGCTCCAAACAGGGTTGTAGGGTATGGCTACACCTTC. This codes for CSAPNRVVGYGYTF.

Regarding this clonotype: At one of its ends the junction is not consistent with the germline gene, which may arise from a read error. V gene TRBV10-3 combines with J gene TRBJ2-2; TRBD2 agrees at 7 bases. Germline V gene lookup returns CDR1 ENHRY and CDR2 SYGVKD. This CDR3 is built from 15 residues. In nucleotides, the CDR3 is TGTGCCATCAGCCCGGGACTACCGAACACCGGGGAGCTGTCTTTT. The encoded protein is CAISPGLPNTGELSF.

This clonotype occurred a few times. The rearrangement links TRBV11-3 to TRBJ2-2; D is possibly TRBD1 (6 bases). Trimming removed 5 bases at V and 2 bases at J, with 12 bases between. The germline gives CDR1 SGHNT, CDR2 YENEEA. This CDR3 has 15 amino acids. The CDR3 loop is CASSATGQNTGELFF. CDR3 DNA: TGTGCCAGCAGCGCAACGGGACAAAACACCGGGGAGCTGTTTTTT.